This TCR beta chain came from a study of shared clonotypes between healthy human individuals. Study context: Those who served as donors were a couple of women and three men between the ages of 18 and 49.

Regarding the study as a whole: Larger estimated richness was generally seen in naive subsets than in memory subsets.

Profiled with immunoSEQ multiplex PCR; TCRdb holds only in-frame clones, not every one. The sample lists approximately 1.9 million clones, around 93% occurring once. The CDR3 runs to 15 residues. V dropped 0 bases and J dropped 8; count of bases not matched to a gene: 7. From germline, CDR1 is MRHNA and CDR2 SNTAGT. In the naive CD8 group, cells lacked CD45RO and were positively selected for CCR7, so terminally differentiated effector memory CD45RA+ cells were left out. On this clone itself: Antigen: not known.

This chain connects TRBV6-4 to TRBJ2-1; the match to TRBD1 covers 7 bases. Sequencing input: naive CD8+ T cells from PBMCs. The sequence derives from a man aged 18-30 years in good health. Some clones in this sample may be carry-over from other donors' samples. CDR3 sequence reads: CASSDSRGPIDEQFF. CDR3 nucleotide sequence: TGTGCCAGCAGTGACTCGAGGGGGCCTATCGATGAGCAGTTCTTC.